The 5 T cell receptor beta chains presented below share a single source sample, sequenced in a study of T cell responses to AZD1222 COVID-19 vaccine. Assay used: immunoSEQ multiplex PCR; TCRdb lists only in-frame clones, some missing. This repertoire shows 120,000 or so clones, 88% found once; its top ten account for 4.5% to 6%. The specimen was peripheral blood, collected on day 0 of AZD1222 vaccination. The receptor source for this set is an adult in good health.

The chain recombines TRBV9 with TRBJ1-1; perhaps TRBD1 as D (6 bases). The germline V gene encodes CDR1 SGDLS and CDR2 YYNGEE. The length of the CDR3 is 15 residues. The V end lost 4 bases, the J end lost 4 bases, and 17 bases lay between the germline ends. CDR3 bases: TGTGCCAGCAGCCCGGCAGGGGCGGACGGCACTGAAGCTTTCTTT. Its translation is CASSPAGADGTEAFF.

With respect to this clone: The same CDR3 is also encoded by other DNA sequences in this sample. This chain joins TRBV30 and TRBJ1-3, with unresolved D. The CDR3 is 13 residues long. V was shortened by 4 bases and J by 0 bases, with 7 bases between the two germline ends. Germline V gene data show CDR1 as GTSNPN and CDR2 as SVGIG (reference sequence). This CDR3 is CAWNRDSGNTIYF. In DNA form, the CDR3 reads TGTGCCTGGAACCGGGACTCTGGAAACACCATATATTTT.

J is TRBJ2-1 and V is TRBV6-1; 14 nucleotides match TRBD2. Germline CDR1 reads MNHNS; CDR2 reads SASEGT. After removal of 4 bases from V and 7 bases from J, the junction contained 6 bases not matched to a gene. CDR3 size: 16 residues. CDR3 amino acids: CASSGGTSGRGNEQFF. As DNA, the CDR3 is TGTGCCAGCAGTGGCGGGACTAGCGGGAGAGGTAATGAGCAGTTCTTC.

The chain recombines TRBV14 with TRBJ2-7; D not certain. The CDR3 sequence is 13 residues long. Germline CDR1 and CDR2: SGHDN and FVKESK. Trimming took 3 bases from V and 3 from J, leaving 9 bases between them. The CDR3 reads CASSQSPGYEQYF. In nucleotides, the CDR3 is TGTGCCAGCAGCCAGAGCCCAGGCTACGAGCAGTACTTC.

This clone came up once. The chain joins TRBV5-1 to TRBJ1-1; D unresolved. The V end lost 3 bases, the J end lost 8 bases, and 14 bases lay between the germline ends. Germline V gene data show CDR1 as SGHRS and CDR2 as YFSETQ. The CDR3 runs 13 residues. CDR3 DNA sequence: TGCGCCAGCAGCTCTAGGCGGACTACAGAAGCTTTCTTT. Translation gives CASSSRRTTEAFF.